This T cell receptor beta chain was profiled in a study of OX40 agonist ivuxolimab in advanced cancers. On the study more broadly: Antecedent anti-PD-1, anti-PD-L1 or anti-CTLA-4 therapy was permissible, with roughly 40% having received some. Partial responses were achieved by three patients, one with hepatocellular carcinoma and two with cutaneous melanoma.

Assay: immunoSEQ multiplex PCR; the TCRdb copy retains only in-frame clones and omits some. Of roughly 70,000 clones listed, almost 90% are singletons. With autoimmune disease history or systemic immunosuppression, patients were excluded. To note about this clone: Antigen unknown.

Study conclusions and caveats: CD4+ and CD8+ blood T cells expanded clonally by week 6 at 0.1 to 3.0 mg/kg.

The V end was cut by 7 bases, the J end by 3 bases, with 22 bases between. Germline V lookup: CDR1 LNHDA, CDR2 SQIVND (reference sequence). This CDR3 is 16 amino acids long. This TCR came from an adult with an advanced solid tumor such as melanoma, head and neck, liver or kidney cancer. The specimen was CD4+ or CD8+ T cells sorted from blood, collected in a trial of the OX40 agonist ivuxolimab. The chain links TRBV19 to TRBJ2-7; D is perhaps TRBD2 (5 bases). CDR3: CASTEGGREGGYEQYF. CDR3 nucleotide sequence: TGTGCCAGTACCGAAGGCGGGCGCGAAGGAGGCTACGAGCAGTACTTC. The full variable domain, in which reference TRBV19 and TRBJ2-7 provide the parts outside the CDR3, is DGGITQSPKYLFRKEGQNVTLSCEQNLNHDAMYWYRQDPGQGLRLIYYSQIVNDFQKGDIAEGYSVSREKKESFPLTVTSAQKNPTAFYLCASTEGGREGGYEQYFGPGTRLTVT.